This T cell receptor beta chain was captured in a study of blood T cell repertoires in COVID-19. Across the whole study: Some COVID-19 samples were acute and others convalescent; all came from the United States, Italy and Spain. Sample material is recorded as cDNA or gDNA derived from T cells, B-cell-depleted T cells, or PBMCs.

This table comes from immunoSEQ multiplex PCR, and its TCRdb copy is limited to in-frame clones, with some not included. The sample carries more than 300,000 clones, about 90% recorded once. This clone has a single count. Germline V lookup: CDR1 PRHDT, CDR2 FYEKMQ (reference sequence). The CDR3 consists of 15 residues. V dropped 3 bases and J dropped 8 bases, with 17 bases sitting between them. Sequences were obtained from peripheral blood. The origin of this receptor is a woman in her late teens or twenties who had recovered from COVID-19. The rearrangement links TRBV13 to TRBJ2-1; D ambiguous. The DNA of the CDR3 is TGTGCCAGCAGCTTTGCACTCCCGGTCCAGGATGAGCAGTTCTTC. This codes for CASSFALPVQDEQFF.